This T cell receptor beta chain was found in a study of patients and donors after allogeneic stem cell transplantation. TCRdb analysed the RT-PCR reads with MiXCR anew, one entry per CDR3 protein. The sample carries approximately 200,000 distinct CDR3 sequences, more than 35% recorded once. Looked up from germline, CDR1 is KGHSH and CDR2 is LQKENI. Trimming at V came to 2 bases and at J to 0 bases, leaving 9 bases not matched to a gene. This CDR3 region has 17 residues. The sequencing sample was made of blood, either unsorted or a sorted T cell fraction (not recorded which). The receptor comes from a human donor who was either an allogeneic HSCT recipient or a stem cell or donor lymphocyte infusion donor (not recorded which). It is not recorded whose cells these are; they may come from a transplant donor. The J gene is TRBJ2-7, the V gene TRBV18; TRBD1 matches at 8 bases. CDR3 amino acids: CASSPAPGGAGSYEQYF. In nucleotides, the CDR3 is TGTGCCAGCTCACCAGCCCCAGGGGGCGCGGGCTCCTACGAGCAGTACTTC.